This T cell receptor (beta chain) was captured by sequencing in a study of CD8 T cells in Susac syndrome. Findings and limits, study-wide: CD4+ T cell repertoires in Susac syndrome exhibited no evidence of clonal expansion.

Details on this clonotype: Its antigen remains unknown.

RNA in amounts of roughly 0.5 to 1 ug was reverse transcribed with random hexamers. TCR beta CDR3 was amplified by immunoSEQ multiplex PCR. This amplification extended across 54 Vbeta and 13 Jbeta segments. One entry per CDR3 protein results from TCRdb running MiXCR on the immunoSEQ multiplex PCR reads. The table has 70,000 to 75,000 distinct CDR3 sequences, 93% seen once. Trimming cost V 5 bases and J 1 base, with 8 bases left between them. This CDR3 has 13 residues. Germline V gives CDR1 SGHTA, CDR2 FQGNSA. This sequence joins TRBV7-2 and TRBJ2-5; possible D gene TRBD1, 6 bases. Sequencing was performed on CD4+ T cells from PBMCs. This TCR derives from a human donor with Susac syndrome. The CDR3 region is CASSRTVQETQYF. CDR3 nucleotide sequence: TGTGCCAGCAGCCGGACAGTCCAAGAGACCCAGTACTTC.